The T cell receptor beta chain under discussion was sequenced for a study of Ad26.COV2.S vaccination and SARS-CoV-2 variants. Whole-study context: Each vaccinee took Ad26.COV2.S intramuscularly, once or twice 56 days apart.

Concerning this clone: The junction and the germline gene differ at one end; a read error may be behind it.

CDR3 length equals 12 residues. CDR1 and CDR2 from the germline V gene are PRHDT and FYEKMQ (reference sequence). The treatment here: around 19 received Ad26.COV2.S at low or high dose, single or two shots; 5 received placebo; per-sample allocation not given. Samples came from day 63 after the first vaccine or placebo injection. Donation came from an adult in Boston who was aged 18-55 years. TCRdb's table, derived via immunoSEQ multiplex PCR, lists solely in-frame clones and lacks some. Of around 500,000 clones listed, 80% to 90% are singletons. The receptor comes from a person between 18 and 65 years old who received the Ad26.COV2.S COVID-19 vaccine or a placebo. Sequences were derived from peripheral blood, sampled in a trial of Ad26.COV2.S vaccine versus placebo. This sequence joins TRBV13 and TRBJ1-2, with D uncertain. The CDR3 here is CASSPPSLFGSF. The CDR3 coding sequence is TGTGCCAGCAGCCCACCTTCCCTTTTTGGTTCGTTC.